A single sample is the source of the 24 T cell receptor beta chains below, sequenced in a study of CD4+ T cells in melanoma. Assay: immunoSEQ multiplex PCR; the TCRdb copy retains only in-frame clones and omits some. This table has about 140,000 clones, 80% to 95% appearing once. These receptors originate from a human donor with melanoma.

The chain carries TRBV6-5 and TRBJ1-1; D not certain. V lost 7 bases, J lost 11 bases, and 14 bases lay in between. Germline CDR1 and CDR2: MNHEY and SVGAGI. This CDR3 spans 11 amino acids. CDR3 nucleotides: TGTGCCAGCATCGCGGAGGTAGGGGCTTTCTTT. Residues: CASIAEVGAFF.

The V and J genes are TRBV5-1 and TRBJ2-7; D is unresolved. The CDR3 has 12 residues. Trimming removed 1 base at V and 0 bases at J, with 2 bases between. Per germline, CDR1 SGHRS and CDR2 YFSETQ. CDR3 DNA: TGCGCCAGCAGCTTGAGCTCCTACGAGCAGTACTTC. The encoded protein is CASSLSSYEQYF. The full variable domain, rest sourced from reference TRBV5-1 and TRBJ2-7, is KAGVTQTPRYLIKTRGQQVTLSCSPISGHRSVSWYQQTPGQGLQFLFEYFSETQRNKGNFPGRFSGRQFSNSRSEMNVSTLELGDSALYLCASSLSSYEQYFGPGTRLTVT.

This chain joins TRBV10-3 and TRBJ1-5; tentative D call: TRBD1 (6 bases). Trimming took off 2 bases at V and 3 bases at J, with 14 bases between the two ends. The V gene's germline CDR1 is ENHRY and CDR2 SYGVKD. The CDR3 sequence is 16 residues long. CDR3 protein: CAISEGLRGLNQPQHF. CDR3 bases: TGTGCCATCAGTGAGGGACTGCGGGGGCTCAATCAGCCCCAGCATTTT.

The chain joins TRBV7-2 to TRBJ1-1; maybe TRBD1 (5 bases). Trimming cost V 5 bases and J 4 bases, with 20 bases left between them. This CDR3 contains 16 residues. Germline V CDR1 and CDR2: SGHTA, FQGNSA. CDR3 loop: CASSPEWGEVITEAFF. The CDR3 DNA reads TGTGCCAGCAGCCCGGAGTGGGGGGAAGTGATCACTGAAGCTTTCTTT.

The chain employs TRBV7-6 and TRBJ1-1, with D perhaps matching TRBD1 (6 bases). This CDR3 is 16 amino acids long. Deletions cut 0 bases from V and 0 bases from J, with 11 bases between. The V gene's germline CDR1 is SGHVS and CDR2 FNYEAQ. CDR3 amino acids: CASSLASGDMNTEAFF. CDR3 in DNA: TGTGCCAGCAGCTTAGCGTCGGGGGACATGAACACTGAAGCTTTCTTT. Filled out from reference TRBV7-6 and TRBJ1-1, the complete variable domain reads GAGVSQSPRYKVTKRGQDVALRCDPISGHVSLYWYRQALGQGPEFLTYFNYEAQQDKSGLPNDRFSAERPEGSISTLTIQRTEQRDSAMYRCASSLASGDMNTEAFFGQGTRLTVV.

The chain joins TRBV5-1 to TRBJ2-2; perhaps TRBD2 as D (5 bases). The ends were cut back, 4 bases at V and 7 bases at J, with 17 bases in the middle. Germline V gene data show CDR1 as SGHRS and CDR2 as YFSETQ. The CDR3 is made up of 15 amino acids. CDR3 residues: CASSQDRGLGGELFF. CDR3 nucleotides: TGCGCCAGCAGCCAAGATAGAGGGCTGGGCGGGGAGCTGTTTTTT.

The chain joins TRBV6-4 to TRBJ2-2, with 13 bases matching TRBD2. Germline loops: CDR1 MRHNA, CDR2 SNTAGT. The CDR3 is 16 residues long. J was trimmed by 5 bases and V by 6 bases; bases with no gene match: 6. The CDR3, as DNA: TGTGCCAGCAGAAGACTAGCGGGGGGCCGAACCGGGGAGCTGTTTTTT. Translating gives CASRRLAGGRTGELFF.

The rearrangement links TRBV11-3 to TRBJ2-3, with D perhaps matching TRBD1 or TRBD2 (5 bases each). Trimming took 3 bases from V and 0 from J, leaving 16 bases between them. This CDR3 is built from 17 residues. Germline CDR1 is SGHNT and CDR2 is YENEEA. The CDR3 here is CASSLGPSPDSTDTQYF. CDR3 nucleotides: TGTGCCAGCAGCTTGGGACCCAGTCCTGATAGCACAGATACGCAGTATTTT.

This chain connects TRBV10-3 to TRBJ1-2; 7 nucleotides match TRBD1. The length of the CDR3 is 16 residues. V shed 3 bases and J 3 bases; nucleotides not matched to a gene: 10. Per the germline V gene, CDR1 is ENHRY and CDR2 is SYGVKD. In nucleotides, the CDR3 is TGTGCCATCAGTGAACCGACGACAGGGAGAGACTATGGCTACACCTTC. It is translated as CAISEPTTGRDYGYTF.

The chain has TRBV14 and TRBJ1-1; the D gene is possibly TRBD1 (5 bases). Germline V lookup: CDR1 SGHDN, CDR2 FVKESK. The CDR3 runs to 15 residues. The ends were cut back, 4 bases at V and 1 base at J, with 13 bases in the middle. CDR3 coding DNA: TGTGCCAGCAGCCTTGCAGGGACCTGGAACACTGAAGCTTTCTTT. Its protein is CASSLAGTWNTEAFF. The variable domain in full, completed from reference TRBV14 and TRBJ1-1, reads EAGVTQFPSHSVIEKGQTVTLRCDPISGHDNLYWYRRVMGKEIKFLLHFVKESKQDESGMPNNRFLAERTGGTYSTLKVQPAELEDSGVYFCASSLAGTWNTEAFFGQGTRLTVV.

This rearrangement joins TRBV5-8 to TRBJ1-6; weak D call: TRBD1 (6 bases). V was cut by 4 bases and J by 10 bases, with 12 bases left in between. Per the germline V gene, CDR1 is SGHTS and CDR2 is YDEGEE. This CDR3 is 13 amino acids long. In DNA, the CDR3 is TGTGCCAGCAGCGATAACAGGGTCTCACCCCTCCACTTT. Protein sequence: CASSDNRVSPLHF.

The chain links TRBV2 to TRBJ2-6; D is perhaps TRBD1 or TRBD2 (5 bases each). V lost 4 bases and J lost 4, with 8 bases in between. CDR1 is SNHLY and CDR2 is FYNNEI in the germline V gene. The length of the CDR3 is 14 residues. Written as DNA, the CDR3 is TGTGCCAGCAGTGTGGGGGACGGGGCCAACGTCCTGACTTTC. The encoded protein is CASSVGDGANVLTF. The full variable domain, in which reference TRBV2 and TRBJ2-6 provide the parts outside the CDR3, is EPEVTQTPSHQVTQMGQEVILRCVPISNHLYFYWYRQILGQKVEFLVSFYNNEISEKSEIFDDQFSVERPDGSNFTLKIRSTKLEDSAMYFCASSVGDGANVLTFGAGSRLTVL.

The CDR3 DNA reads as TGTGCCAGCTCACCCGTTTCGATAGCGGGGGGGCGAGAGACCCAGTACTTC. Its translation is CASSPVSIAGGRETQYF. The chain is built from TRBV18 and TRBJ2-5; 11 bases match TRBD2. Germline-derived CDR1 and CDR2 are KGHSH and LQKENI. V lost 3 bases, J lost 4 bases, and 10 bases stayed unmatched. The CDR3 runs to 17 residues.

The chain carries TRBV30 and TRBJ1-4, with a tentative D call TRBD1 (5 bases). The CDR3 sequence is 13 residues long. Trimming took 3 bases from V and 6 from J, leaving 11 bases between them. Germline-derived CDR1 and CDR2 are GTSNPN and SVGIG (reference sequence). The CDR3 DNA is TGTGCCTGGAGCGGGACGGATTATGAAAAACTGTTTTTT. Its translation is CAWSGTDYEKLFF.

This chain uses TRBV18 with TRBJ2-3; 12 bases fit TRBD1. Germline V lookup: CDR1 KGHSH, CDR2 LQKENI. The CDR3 sequence is 16 residues long. Trimming removed 4 bases from V and 1 base from J; junction bases left unmatched: 3. The CDR3 DNA reads as TGTGCCAGCTCACAAGGGACAGGGGGCCGCACAGATACGCAGTATTTT. It codes for CASSQGTGGRTDTQYF.

This sequence joins TRBV29-1 and TRBJ2-1; TRBD1 might be the D (6 bases). This CDR3 contains 13 residues. Germline V gives CDR1 SQVTM, CDR2 ANQGSEA. Between the trimmed V and J ends, which lost 4 bases and 5 bases, there was a span of 12 bases. In nucleotides, the CDR3 is TGCAGCGTTGTGGACAGACCCAACAATGAGCAGTTCTTC. This gives the protein CSVVDRPNNEQFF.

The V gene is TRBV7-3, the J gene TRBJ2-1; TRBD1 is a possible D gene (5 bases). V was trimmed by 4 bases and J by 6 bases, leaving 7 bases between them. Germline CDR1 is SGHTA and CDR2 is FQGTGA. This CDR3 is built from 12 residues. The CDR3 is CASSSQGNEQFF. The CDR3 nucleotides read TGTGCCAGCAGCTCGCAGGGCAATGAGCAGTTCTTC.

The rearrangement joins TRBV15 to TRBJ1-2, with D tentatively TRBD1 (6 bases). Germline CDR1 is LNHNV and CDR2 is YYDKDF (reference sequence). Trimming shortened V by 0 bases and J by 7 bases, and 18 bases separated the two germline ends. The CDR3 sequence is 16 residues long. The CDR3, as DNA: TGTGCCACCAGCAGAGATCTCGCAGGGGCGCAGAGTGGCTACACCTTC. This sequence encodes CATSRDLAGAQSGYTF.

V is TRBV6-5 and J is TRBJ1-4; D gene unclear. The germline V and J ends were trimmed by 2 bases and 5 bases, with 9 bases remaining between them. The CDR3 extends over 14 amino acids. The germline V gene encodes CDR1 MNHEY and CDR2 SVGAGI. The CDR3 region is CASSYDTSNEKLFF. The CDR3 bases are TGTGCCAGCAGTTACGATACAAGCAATGAAAAACTGTTTTTT.

This chain joins TRBV29-1 and TRBJ2-7, with a tentative D call TRBD2 (6 bases). Trimming took 5 bases from V and 1 from J, leaving 18 bases between them. Germline V gives CDR1 SQVTM, CDR2 ANQGSEA. There are 15 residues in the CDR3. CDR3 coding DNA: TGCAGCGTTCACCTGCTAGCGAGTCAATCCTACGAGCAGTACTTC. It translates to CSVHLLASQSYEQYF.

The chain employs TRBV5-1 and TRBJ2-7, with unresolved D. Germline V gene lookup returns CDR1 SGHRS and CDR2 YFSETQ. Deletions cut 3 bases from V and 0 bases from J, with 16 bases between. This CDR3 has 16 residues. The CDR3 spells CASSSGRGGRSYEQYF. Here the CDR3 DNA reads TGCGCCAGCAGCTCCGGACGAGGTGGGCGCTCCTACGAGCAGTACTTC.

This clone is a singleton in its sample. CDR3 in DNA: TGTGCCAGCAGCGTAGACATTCTCGGCAATGAGCAGTTCTTC. As protein: CASSVDILGNEQFF. The chain has TRBV9 and TRBJ2-1; no clear D. Germline lookup yields CDR1 SGDLS and CDR2 YYNGEE. The CDR3 runs 14 residues. Trimming took 0 bases from V and 6 from J, leaving 10 bases between them.

The sample holds one count of this clone. This CDR3 reads CASSPWTGRNEKLFF. CDR3 in DNA: TGTGCCAGCAGCCCTTGGACAGGAAGAAATGAAAAACTGTTTTTT. V and J are TRBV7-9 and TRBJ1-4, with 7 bases matching TRBD1. This CDR3 is 15 amino acids long. Trimming removed 5 bases from V and 5 bases from J; junction bases left unmatched: 8. Germline assignment: CDR1 SEHNR and CDR2 FQNEAQ (reference sequence).

The J gene is TRBJ2-4, the V gene TRBV5-8; maybe TRBD2 (5 bases). V lost 1 base and J 3 bases, leaving 11 bases between the germline ends. The CDR3 runs 15 residues. Germline loops: CDR1 SGHTS, CDR2 YDEGEE. The CDR3 nucleotides read TGTGCCAGCAGCTTGATCGGGGTCCTCAAAAACATTCAGTACTTC. Protein: CASSLIGVLKNIQYF.